This is a list of T cell receptor beta chains from one sample in a study of cytomegalovirus exposure and HLA in healthy donors. Clones were sequenced by immunoSEQ multiplex PCR, and TCRdb holds only the in-frame ones, with some missing. The sample contains more than 95,000 clones, 78% of which appear only once. Sample: PBMCs. These receptor sequences come from a middle-aged woman in good health and CMV-seronegative. Each CDR3 is given with its conserved first and last residue. D genes are given only for firm matches. Part of the rows lack a size; the others show once, few, many or a class for expanded clones.

clone_size: .
d_call: TRBD2
v_call: TRBV7-9
j_call: TRBJ2-1
cdr3_aa: CSSSLKPGGSYNEQFF
cdr3_nt: TGTTCCAGCAGCTTAAAACCGGGGGGCTCCTACAATGAGCAGTTCTTC

clone_size: once
d_call: .
v_call: TRBV4-3
j_call: TRBJ2-1
cdr3_aa: CASSQAVFKFYEQFF
cdr3_nt: TGCGCCAGCAGCCAAGCAGTATTTAAGTTCTATGAGCAGTTCTTC

clone_size: .
d_call: .
v_call: TRBV4-2
j_call: TRBJ2-7
cdr3_aa: CASSQDAAYEQYF
cdr3_nt: TGTGCCAGCAGCCAAGATGCGGCCTACGAGCAGTACTTC

clone_size: few
d_call: .
v_call: TRBV6-6
j_call: TRBJ1-5
cdr3_aa: CASRGQLSFQPQHF
cdr3_nt: TGTGCCAGCAGGGGGCAATTGAGTTTCCAGCCCCAGCATTTT

clone_size: once
d_call: TRBD2
v_call: TRBV18
j_call: TRBJ2-7
cdr3_aa: CASSPLAGGTYEQYF
cdr3_nt: TGTGCCAGCTCACCATTAGCGGGAGGGACCTACGAGCAGTACTTC

clone_size: .
d_call: .
v_call: TRBV6-1
j_call: TRBJ1-1
cdr3_aa: CASTFGRTEAFF
cdr3_nt: TGTGCCAGCACCTTTGGGAGAACTGAAGCTTTCTTT

clone_size: .
d_call: .
v_call: TRBV6-1
j_call: TRBJ1-2
cdr3_aa: CASTGYGYGYTF
cdr3_nt: TGTGCCAGCACCGGGTACGGCTATGGCTACACCTTC

clone_size: .
d_call: TRBD2
v_call: TRBV4-2
j_call: TRBJ2-3
cdr3_aa: CASSLAVAGATDTQYF
cdr3_nt: TGTGCCAGCAGCCTCGCGGTAGCGGGAGCCACAGATACGCAGTATTTT

clone_size: .
d_call: TRBD1
v_call: TRBV7-8
j_call: TRBJ1-2
cdr3_aa: CASSLAGTGIHGYTF
cdr3_nt: TGTGCCAGCAGCTTAGCCGGGACAGGGATCCATGGCTACACCTTC

clone_size: once
d_call: .
v_call: TRBV2
j_call: TRBJ2-1
cdr3_aa: CASSLLGNEQFF
cdr3_nt: TGTGCCAGCAGCCTCCTCGGGAATGAGCAGTTCTTC

clone_size: .
d_call: .
v_call: TRBV18
j_call: TRBJ2-1
cdr3_aa: CASSRRESAHNEQFF
cdr3_nt: TGTGCCAGCTCGCGCCGGGAGTCGGCGCACAATGAGCAGTTCTTC

clone_size: .
d_call: TRBD2
v_call: TRBV7-9
j_call: TRBJ2-7
cdr3_aa: CASSLEAWGTSGYTYEQYF
cdr3_nt: TGTGCCAGCAGTCTAGAGGCGTGGGGTACTAGCGGGTATACCTACGAGCAGTACTTC

clone_size: .
d_call: .
v_call: TRBV28
j_call: TRBJ1-3
cdr3_aa: CASSPDSYSGNTIYF
cdr3_nt: TGTGCCAGCAGCCCCGACTCATACTCTGGAAACACCATATATTTT

clone_size: few
d_call: .
v_call: TRBV19
j_call: TRBJ2-1
cdr3_aa: CASSIAEGSYNEQFF
cdr3_nt: TGTGCCAGTAGTATAGCGGAGGGTTCCTACAATGAGCAGTTCTTC

clone_size: few
d_call: TRBD2
v_call: TRBV28
j_call: TRBJ2-7
cdr3_aa: CASSFGPGLARFGHEQYF
cdr3_nt: TGTGCCAGCAGTTTTGGGCCGGGACTAGCCCGATTTGGGCACGAGCAGTACTTC

clone_size: .
d_call: TRBD2
v_call: TRBV5-1
j_call: TRBJ2-1
cdr3_aa: CASSLGWGGSIDEQFF
cdr3_nt: TGCGCCAGCAGCTTGGGGTGGGGCGGGAGTATCGATGAGCAGTTCTTC

clone_size: .
d_call: TRBD2
v_call: TRBV27
j_call: TRBJ2-4
cdr3_aa: CASTSWAGGAKNIQYF
cdr3_nt: TGTGCCAGCACCTCGTGGGCGGGAGGAGCCAAAAACATTCAGTACTTC

clone_size: .
d_call: .
v_call: TRBV5-1
j_call: TRBJ2-6
cdr3_aa: CASSFHSGANVLTF
cdr3_nt: TGCGCCAGCAGCTTCCACTCTGGGGCCAACGTCCTGACTTTC

clone_size: .
d_call: .
v_call: TRBV11-2
j_call: TRBJ1-2
cdr3_aa: CASSPAEGLYGYTF
cdr3_nt: TGTGCCAGCAGCCCTGCGGAGGGGCTCTATGGCTACACCTTC

clone_size: once
d_call: TRBD1
v_call: TRBV7-3
j_call: TRBJ1-2
cdr3_aa: CASSNPGTGSGGYTF
cdr3_nt: TGTGCCAGCAGTAACCCCGGGACAGGGTCTGGAGGCTACACCTTC

clone_size: .
d_call: TRBD1
v_call: TRBV7-9
j_call: TRBJ1-1
cdr3_aa: CASSLGQGSTEAFF
cdr3_nt: TGTGCCAGCAGCTTGGGACAGGGTAGCACTGAAGCTTTCTTT

clone_size: .
d_call: TRBD2
v_call: TRBV7-3
j_call: TRBJ2-7
cdr3_aa: CASRIDGLAVYYEQYF
cdr3_nt: TGTGCCAGCAGAATAGACGGACTAGCGGTTTACTACGAGCAGTACTTC